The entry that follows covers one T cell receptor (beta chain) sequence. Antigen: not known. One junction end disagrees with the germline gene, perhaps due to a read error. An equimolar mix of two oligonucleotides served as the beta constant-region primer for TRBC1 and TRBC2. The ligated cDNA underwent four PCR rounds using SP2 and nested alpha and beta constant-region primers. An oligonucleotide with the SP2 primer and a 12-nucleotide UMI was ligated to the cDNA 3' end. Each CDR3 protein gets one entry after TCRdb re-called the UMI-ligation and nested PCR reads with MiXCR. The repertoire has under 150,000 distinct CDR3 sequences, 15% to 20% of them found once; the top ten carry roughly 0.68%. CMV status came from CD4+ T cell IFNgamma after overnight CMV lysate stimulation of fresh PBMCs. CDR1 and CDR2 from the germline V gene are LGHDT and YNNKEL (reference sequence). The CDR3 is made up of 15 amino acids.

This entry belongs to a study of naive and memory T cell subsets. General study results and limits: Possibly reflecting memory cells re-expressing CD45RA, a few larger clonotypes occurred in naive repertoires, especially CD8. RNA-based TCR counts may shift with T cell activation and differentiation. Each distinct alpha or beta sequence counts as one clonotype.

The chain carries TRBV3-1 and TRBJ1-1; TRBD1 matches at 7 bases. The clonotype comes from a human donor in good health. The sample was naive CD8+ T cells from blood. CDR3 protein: CVSSQEGGWDTEAFF. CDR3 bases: TGTGTCAGCAGCCAAGAAGGGGGCTGGGACACTGAAGCTTTCTTT.